What follows describes a single TCR beta chain. The CDR3 loop spans 15 amino acids. Germline CDR1 and CDR2: MNHEY and SMNVEV (reference sequence). Trimming removed 2 bases from V and 10 bases from J, with 15 bases in between. This specimen comes from a study of blood T cell repertoires in COVID-19. Study as a whole: Acute-phase and convalescent COVID-19 samples originated in the United States, Italy and Spain. From T cells, B-cell-depleted T cells, or PBMCs came the material, which was cDNA or gDNA.

The Seattle patients joined while their infection was active and were tracked longitudinally afterward. Profiling relied on immunoSEQ multiplex PCR, and the TCRdb table lists in-frame clones only, not all of them. The top ten clones hold approximately 2.8% of a sample with roughly 90,000 clones, roughly 88% of them seen once. The chain is built from TRBV27 and TRBJ1-6; D not resolved. The receptor was isolated from a woman of 80 years or more with COVID-19, enrolled during active disease. The material sequenced was peripheral blood. Here the CDR3 DNA reads TGTGCCAGCAGTTTAGTTGGCCACGGGGTGTCACCCCTCCACTTT. Residues: CASSLVGHGVSPLHF.